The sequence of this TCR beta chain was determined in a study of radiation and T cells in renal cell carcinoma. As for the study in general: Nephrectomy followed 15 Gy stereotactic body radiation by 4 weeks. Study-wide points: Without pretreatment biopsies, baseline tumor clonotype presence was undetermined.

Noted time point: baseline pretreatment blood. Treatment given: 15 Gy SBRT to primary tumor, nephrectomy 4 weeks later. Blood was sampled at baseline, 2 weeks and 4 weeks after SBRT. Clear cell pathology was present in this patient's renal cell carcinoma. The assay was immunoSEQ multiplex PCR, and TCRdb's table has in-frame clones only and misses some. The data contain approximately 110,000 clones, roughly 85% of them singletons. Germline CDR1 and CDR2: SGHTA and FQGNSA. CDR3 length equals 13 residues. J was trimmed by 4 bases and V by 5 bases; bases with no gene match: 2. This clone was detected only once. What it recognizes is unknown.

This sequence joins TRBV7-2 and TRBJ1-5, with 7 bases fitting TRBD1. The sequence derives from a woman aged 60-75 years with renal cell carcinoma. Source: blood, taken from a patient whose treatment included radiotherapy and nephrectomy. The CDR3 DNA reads TGTGCCAGCAGCCCGGGACAGAATCAGCCCCAGCATTTT. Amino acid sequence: CASSPGQNQPQHF.